Here is one T cell receptor (beta chain) with its context. This clonotype was seen a handful of times. Its antigen remains undetermined. It has no much larger one-base neighbor in the sample; base qualities were not kept. Interpreted using the paper, the time point label stands for: newly diagnosed GD, antithyroid drugs for less than 3 months. For both TCR sequencing and RNA sequencing, RNA was extracted from PBMCs using TRIzol. The diagnosis of Graves' disease followed American Thyroid Association guidelines. Recruitment of patients was carried out at an endocrinology department in Xi'an, China. Each patient gave approximately 10 milliliters of peripheral blood, collected in an EDTA anticoagulant tube. Ficoll Paque Plus density gradient separation was used to isolate PBMCs, and no further T cell sorting was done. An Agilent 2100 Bioanalyzer and agarose gel were used to assess RNA quality, and a NanoDrop 2000 was used to measure RNA concentration.

The CDR3, from cysteine to phenylalanine, totals 14 residues. Of the read, only the CDR3 DNA is kept; its 42 bases are in frame from base 1. CDR1 WSHSY and CDR2 SAAADI are derived from the germline V gene. The trim is 2 bases for V and 4 bases for J, with a gap of 11 bases between the germline ends. These data come from a study of regulatory T cells in long-lasting Graves disease (dated by TCRdb to about 2021). At the level of the whole study: Patients with newly diagnosed Graves' disease had been on antithyroid drugs for under 3 months. A total of about 33 samples underwent TCR sequencing: some 13 from persistent and some 20 from newly diagnosed Graves' disease patients. The study took place in China and was registered as a clinical trial. This study used TCR sequencing and RNA sequencing of peripheral blood to compare persistent Graves' disease patients against newly diagnosed Graves' disease patients.

Library preparation was by multiplex PCR. TCRdb records Illumina HiSeq 4000 as the sequencer. CDR3 regions were amplified by Arm-PCR with iRepertoire HTBI primers to construct TCR beta libraries. Gel purification was performed on PCR products prior to sequencing. On the study's bioinformatics: Gene usage analysis of CDR3 amino acid clonotypes used the roughly 60 TRBV and around 13 TRBJ segments found across samples. COPE and FqMerger were used to merge the filtered high-quality paired reads into contigs. BLAST was used to align contigs to the IMGT TRBV, TRBD and TRBJ reference genes, and CDR3 was defined following IMGT. Any clonotype with a frequency above 0.1% was counted as a highly expanded clone. Shannon entropy was used to measure repertoire diversity, and the Gini coefficient was used to measure V-J evenness. A clonotype found in more than one individual was treated as public. The raw public reads went through TCRdb reprocessing: fastp at Q25, MiXCR clone calling, in-frame beta chains kept. Each entry merges the rows of one CDR3 protein and shows their most common DNA and genes. TCRdb's processing, not the study's, gives the V and J calls here. The sample data list roughly 420,000 distinct CDR3 sequences, and over 15% of these were observed just once. The ten largest clones take up roughly a tenth of the sample.

Paper-wide results and their limitations: Only the TCR beta chain was sequenced and analyzed. TRBV28, TRBJ1-2 and TRBJ2-5 were preferentially used in persistent disease, while TRBV20-1 and TRBJ2-1 were favored in newly diagnosed disease. Compared with newly diagnosed patients, patients with persistent Graves' disease had lower TCR Shannon entropy and fewer highly expanded clones, which suggests clonal expansion. Patients with persistent disease shared more public clonotypes (about 2,900) than newly diagnosed patients did (more than 900). Peripheral blood alone was examined, since thyroid tissue, which constituted the primary lesion, could not be accessed. The authors noted that the small sample size was a limitation that may lower accuracy.

These sequences were also reported in another study, on T cells in Graves' hyperthyroidism and ophthalmopathy. Taken from the second paper: Stable Graves' hyperthyroidism was defined as the absence of progression to ophthalmopathy over 18 months of follow-up. Hyperthyroidism patients were aged 18 to 65 years and newly diagnosed, with disease duration of less than 2 months. Exclusion was applied to patients with uncontrolled infections, other autoimmune diseases, pregnancy or lactation. Diagnoses were based on clinical symptoms, serum thyroxine and TRAb, thyroid ultrasound and orbital computed tomography. The first round of RT-PCR for the TCR CDR3 was performed with the HTBI primer set and the Qiagen OneStep RT-PCR kit. Most expanded thyroid clonotypes (frequency above 0.001) were also detected in blood, a finding suggesting that blood repertoires may reflect thyroid immune responses. A model built on a 13 V-J signature distinguished ophthalmopathy from stable hyperthyroidism, reaching roughly 88% sensitivity and under 84% specificity in cross-validation and 80%/75% in testing. In validation, progression to ophthalmopathy was predicted by the model with 55% to 71% sensitivity and 72% to 85% specificity, a median of about 6.4 months before onset. A discovery cohort of roughly 96 patients, 43 with Graves' ophthalmopathy and over 55 with stable Graves' hyperthyroidism, was used to find distinguishing TCR V-J signatures. Whether ophthalmopathy could be predicted prospectively was tested in an independent validation cohort made up of fewer than 20 hyperthyroidism patients plus 17 patients who later progressed to ophthalmopathy. The approximately 100 discovery patients were randomly split 7:3 into training and test sets. Thyroid tissue and blood T-cell repertoires from six Graves' hyperthyroidism patients were also compared in the study. Following sampling, methimazole starting at 30 mg daily was given to hyperthyroidism patients, and high-dose intravenous methylprednisolone was given to ophthalmopathy patients. A second multiplex PCR round built the libraries, followed by size selection and purification. The libraries were sequenced on an Illumina HiSeq2000 using paired-end 100 bp reads. SOAPnuke was used to process the raw data, throwing out any read that contained adapters or uncalled bases, had a mean Phred below 15, or lacked an exact constant-primer or identifier match. COPE v1.2.5 was used to merge the high-quality paired reads, and each unique nucleotide sequence was defined as a clonotype. MiTCR v1.1 was used to align the clonotypes against IMGT TRBV, TRBD and TRBJ reference segments. The analysis included only V-J combinations with a frequency above 0.0001, which together covered around 99% of the repertoires. A TCS score was defined as the ratio of F50 (clonal expansion) to E x V (chaos), with BLOSUM62-based TCRdist applied between CDR3 peptides within each V-J. Welch's t-statistics and random forest reduced just over 500 V-J features to about 12, which were used in a naive Bayes classifier (R e1071). No statistical method was used to set the sample size in advance, and investigators knew the group allocation. According to the paper, TCR Vbeta CDR3 sequencing was carried out on 135 peripheral blood samples, which came from fewer than 50 ophthalmopathy, roughly 75 hyperthyroidism and about 17 progressor patients.

This specimen consisted of peripheral blood mononuclear cells (PBMCs), obtained at new diagnosis, from a patient treated with antithyroid drugs. This receptor was identified in a woman aged 25 to 39 with Graves disease. Donor details come from another sample of the same person, matched by shared clones. The chain was built from TRBV10-2 and TRBJ2-5; no D gene is confidently identified. In nucleotide form, the sequence is TGCGCCAGCAGTGAGCCGGGCTTAGGAGAGACCCAGTACTTC. Its protein reads: CASSEPGLGETQYF.